This T cell receptor beta chain stems from a study of cytomegalovirus exposure and HLA in healthy donors. Study-wide results and limits: In a later analysis, TCR beta V- and J-gene trimming was associated with a missense DCLRE1C variant. Researchers reported in a later analysis that common viral pathogens appeared linked to several top clusters. HLA alleles were associated with some 16,000 TCR beta sequences in a later analysis at 0.05 false discovery rate.

CDR3 length: 14 residues. Germline V gene lookup returns CDR1 MDHEN and CDR2 SYDVKM. V lost 4 bases, J lost 5 bases, and 2 bases stayed unmatched. Of note for this clone: Its cognate antigen is unknown.

Primers: 60 Vbeta forward and 13 Jbeta reverse. The assay was immunoSEQ multiplex PCR, and TCRdb's table has in-frame clones only and misses some. The repertoire holds 110,000 to 150,000 clones, with about 75% as singletons. V is TRBV28 and J is TRBJ1-5; 10 positions match TRBD1. The material sequenced was PBMCs. The receptor was derived from a man between 18 and 29 years old in good health and CMV-seronegative. In DNA, the CDR3 is TGTGCCAGCAGTTCAGGACAGGGGGATCAGCCCCAGCATTTT. Translating it yields CASSSGQGDQPQHF.